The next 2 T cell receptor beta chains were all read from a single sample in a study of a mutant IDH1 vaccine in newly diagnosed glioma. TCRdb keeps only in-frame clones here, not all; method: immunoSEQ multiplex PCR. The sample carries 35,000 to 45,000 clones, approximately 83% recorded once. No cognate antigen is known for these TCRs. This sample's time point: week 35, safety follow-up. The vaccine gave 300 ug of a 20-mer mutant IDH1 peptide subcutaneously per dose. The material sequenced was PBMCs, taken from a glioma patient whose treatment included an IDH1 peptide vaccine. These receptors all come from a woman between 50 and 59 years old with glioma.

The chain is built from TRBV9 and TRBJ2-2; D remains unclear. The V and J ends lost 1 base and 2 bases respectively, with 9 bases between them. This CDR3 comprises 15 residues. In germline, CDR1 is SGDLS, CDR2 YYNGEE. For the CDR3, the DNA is TGTGCCAGCAGCGTATCCCACCCTAACACCGGGGAGCTGTTTTTT. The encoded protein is CASSVSHPNTGELFF.

CDR3 coding DNA: TGCGCCAGCAGCTTGCTAGCGGGGAGCTCCTACAATGAGCAGTTCTTC. Its protein is CASSLLAGSSYNEQFF. V and J are TRBV5-1 and TRBJ2-1; 9 nucleotides align to TRBD2. V lost 1 base to trimming and J lost 0 bases; unmatched junction nucleotides: 2. This CDR3 spans 16 amino acids. From germline, CDR1 is SGHRS and CDR2 YFSETQ. The full variable domain, completed using reference TRBV5-1 and TRBJ2-1, is KAGVTQTPRYLIKTRGQQVTLSCSPISGHRSVSWYQQTPGQGLQFLFEYFSETQRNKGNFPGRFSGRQFSNSRSEMNVSTLELGDSALYLCASSLLAGSSYNEQFFGPGTRLTVL.